This entry describes one T cell receptor (beta chain). These data are taken from a study of patients and donors after allogeneic stem cell transplantation. TCRdb re-derived calls from the RT-PCR reads in MiXCR, one entry per CDR3 protein. The table shows about 230,000 distinct CDR3 sequences, with 13% to 15% occurring only once. Germline CDR1 reads PRHDT; CDR2 reads FYEKMQ (reference sequence). Trimming shortened V by 5 bases and J by 4 bases, and 14 bases separated the two germline ends. The CDR3 sequence is 14 residues long. Sequenced: blood, either unsorted or a sorted T cell fraction (not recorded which). The TCR comes from a human donor who was either an allogeneic HSCT recipient or a stem cell or donor lymphocyte infusion donor (not recorded which). It is not recorded whose cells these are; they may come from a transplant donor. The chain uses TRBV13 and TRBJ2-5; D is tentatively TRBD1 or TRBD2 (5 bases each). CDR3 region: CASSHRHGGETQYF. In DNA, the CDR3 is TGTGCCAGCAGCCATCGACATGGGGGAGAGACCCAGTACTTC.